Described below is a single T cell receptor (beta chain) sequence and its context. In the original analysis: Nucleated cell number was recorded as an estimate derived from reference gene primer amplification. Sequenced by immunoSEQ multiplex PCR; TCRdb stores in-frame clones only, minus some. V and J calls and clone size are given by that table; D and trimming were obtained from the DNA. The sample has about 150,000 clones; approximately 87% are singletons. These data belong to a study of blood T cell repertoires in COVID-19. Study details: Samples of COVID-19 (acute and convalescent) were obtained from the United States, Italy and Spain. T cells, B-cell-depleted T cells, or PBMCs supplied cDNA or gDNA.

This TCR derives from a woman between 45 and 60 years old with active or convalescent COVID-19. Sample: peripheral blood.

CDR3 DNA sequence: TGTGCCAGCACAGGGGGACTGAACACTGAAGCTTTCTTT. Translation: CASTGGLNTEAFF. The genes are TRBV10-3 and TRBJ1-1; 8 bases agree with TRBD1. This CDR3 has 13 amino acids. Germline CDR1 and CDR2: ENHRY and SYGVKD. V shed 10 bases and J 0 bases; nucleotides not matched to a gene: 4.